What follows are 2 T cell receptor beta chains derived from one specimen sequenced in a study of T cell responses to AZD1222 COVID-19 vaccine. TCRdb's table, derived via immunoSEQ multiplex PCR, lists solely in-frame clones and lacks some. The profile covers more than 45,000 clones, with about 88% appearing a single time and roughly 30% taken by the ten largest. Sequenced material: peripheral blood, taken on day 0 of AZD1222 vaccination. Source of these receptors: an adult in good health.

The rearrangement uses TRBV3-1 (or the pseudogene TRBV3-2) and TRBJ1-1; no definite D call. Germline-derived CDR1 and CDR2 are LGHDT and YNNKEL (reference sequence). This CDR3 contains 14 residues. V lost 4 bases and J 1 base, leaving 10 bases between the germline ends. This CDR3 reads CASSPLWGNTEAFF. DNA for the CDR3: TGTGCCAGCAGCCCCTTGTGGGGGAACACTGAAGCTTTCTTT.

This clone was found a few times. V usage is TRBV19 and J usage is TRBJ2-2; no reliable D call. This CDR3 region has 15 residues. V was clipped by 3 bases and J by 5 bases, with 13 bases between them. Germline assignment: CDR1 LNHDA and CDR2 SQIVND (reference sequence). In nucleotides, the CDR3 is TGTGCCAGTAGTATCTCAGGCGGTTTGACCGGGGAGCTGTTTTTT. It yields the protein CASSISGGLTGELFF.